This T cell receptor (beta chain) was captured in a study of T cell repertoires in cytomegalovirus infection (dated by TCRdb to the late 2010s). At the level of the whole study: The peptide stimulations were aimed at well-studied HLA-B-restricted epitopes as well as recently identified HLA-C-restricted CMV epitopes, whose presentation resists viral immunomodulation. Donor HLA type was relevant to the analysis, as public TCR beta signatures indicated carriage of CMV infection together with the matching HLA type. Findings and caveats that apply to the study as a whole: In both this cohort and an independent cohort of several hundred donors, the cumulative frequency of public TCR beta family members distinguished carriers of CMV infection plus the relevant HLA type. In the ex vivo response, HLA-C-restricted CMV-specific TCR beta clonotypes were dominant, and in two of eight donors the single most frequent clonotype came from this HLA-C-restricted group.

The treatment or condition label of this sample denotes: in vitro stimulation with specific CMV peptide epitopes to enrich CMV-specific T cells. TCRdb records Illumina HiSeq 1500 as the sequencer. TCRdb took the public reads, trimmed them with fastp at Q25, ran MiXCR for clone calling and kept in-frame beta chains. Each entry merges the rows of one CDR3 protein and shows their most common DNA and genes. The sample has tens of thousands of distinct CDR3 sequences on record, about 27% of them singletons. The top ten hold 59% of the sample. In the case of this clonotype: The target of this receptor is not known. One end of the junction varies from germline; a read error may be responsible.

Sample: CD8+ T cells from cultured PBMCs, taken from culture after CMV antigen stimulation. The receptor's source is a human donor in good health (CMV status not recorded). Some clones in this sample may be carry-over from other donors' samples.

The nucleotide sequence is TGTGCTAGCAGTCCTACTAGCGGGGGTAACACCGGGGAGCTGTTTTTT. Translated, this is CASSPTSGGNTGELFF. The rearrangement combines TRBV7-6 with TRBJ2-2; 11 central nucleotides agree with TRBD2. The germline V gene gives CDR1 as SGHVS and CDR2 as FNYEAQ. Spanning cysteine to phenylalanine, the CDR3 consists of 16 amino acids. The DNA shown is the 48-base CDR3, in frame from base 1.